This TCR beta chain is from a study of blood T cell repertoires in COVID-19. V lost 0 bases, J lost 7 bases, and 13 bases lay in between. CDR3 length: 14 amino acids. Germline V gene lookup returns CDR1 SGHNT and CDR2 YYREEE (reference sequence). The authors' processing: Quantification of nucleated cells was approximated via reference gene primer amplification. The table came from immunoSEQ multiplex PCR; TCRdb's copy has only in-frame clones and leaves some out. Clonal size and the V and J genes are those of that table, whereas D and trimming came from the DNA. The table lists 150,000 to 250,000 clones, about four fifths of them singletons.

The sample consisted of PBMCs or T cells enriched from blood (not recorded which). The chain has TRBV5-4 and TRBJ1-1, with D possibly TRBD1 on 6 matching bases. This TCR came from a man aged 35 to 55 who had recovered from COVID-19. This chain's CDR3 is CASSLAGGRNEAFF. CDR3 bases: TGTGCCAGCAGCTTGGCCGGGGGGCGGAATGAAGCTTTCTTT. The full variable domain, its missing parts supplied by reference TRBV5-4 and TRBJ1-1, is ETGVTQSPTHLIKTRGQQVTLRCSSQSGHNTVSWYQQALGQGPQFIFQYYREEENGRGNFPPRFSGLQFPNYSSELNVNALELDDSALYLCASSLAGGRNEAFFGQGTRLTVV.